This T cell receptor (beta chain) was sequenced during a study of lymphopenia after photon versus proton radiotherapy. Germline assignment: CDR1 MNHNY and CDR2 SVGAGI (reference sequence). This CDR3 comprises 15 residues. V was clipped by 4 bases and J by 7 bases, with 19 bases between them. Data came from immunoSEQ multiplex PCR; TCRdb stores just in-frame clones and leaves some out. The table has some 76,000 clones, approximately 90% seen once; the top ten hold around 2%. The chain joins TRBV6-6 to TRBJ1-2, with D tentatively TRBD1 (6 bases). This TCR came from a woman aged 40 to 50 with cholangiocarcinoma. Sequences were derived from peripheral blood, sampled from a patient treated with photon-based radiotherapy. The CDR3 nucleotides read TGTGCCAGCAGTTCCACAGGGTATGAGATGAGTGGCTACACCTTC. Residues: CASSSTGYEMSGYTF.